This is a list of T cell receptor beta chains from one sample in a study of Graves' ophthalmopathy and Graves' hyperthyroidism. TCRdb ran MiXCR on the multiplex PCR reads and lists one entry per CDR3 protein. The data contain a few hundred thousand distinct CDR3 sequences, approximately 15% of them singletons. The sample taken for sequencing was peripheral blood. All receptors derive from a woman aged 18-30 years with stable Graves' hyperthyroidism. The CDR3 runs from the conserved cysteine through the conserved F or W. Expanded clones get a size class; other rows say once, few or many, or leave the size out.

V,J,size,CDR3
TRBV20-1,TRBJ2-5,many,CSAMYRDHETQYF
TRBV12-3/TRBV12-4,TRBJ2-3,NA,CASGRTGGISTDTQYF
TRBV6-2/TRBV6-3,TRBJ1-1,many,CASTTGGEAFF
TRBV19,TRBJ1-3,many,CASGDDRGSGNTIYF
TRBV5-1,TRBJ1-1,NA,CASSLAKMNTEAFF
TRBV6-5,TRBJ1-2,many,CASRNRDRVGYTF
TRBV7-2,TRBJ2-7,many,CASSPDGRGDEQYF
TRBV7-9,TRBJ2-2,many,CASSLVSGTGELFF
TRBV19,TRBJ2-2,few,CASSGRTGGTGELFF
TRBV5-1,TRBJ2-4,many,CASSARDGSTGDIQYF
TRBV4-2,TRBJ1-6,many,CASSQDRTANSPLHF
TRBV15,TRBJ1-2,many,CATSPGRNDYGYTF
TRBV27,TRBJ2-1,many,CATSLSGQGGYNEQFF
TRBV11-3,TRBJ1-1,many,CASSLGGSVGTEAFF
TRBV19,TRBJ2-2,few,CASSIGGKSLANTGELFF
TRBV12-3/TRBV12-4,TRBJ2-4,NA,CASSLGLAGGRSIKYF
TRBV7-8,TRBJ2-7,many,CASSRGQTYEQYF
TRBV20-1,TRBJ1-2,NA,CSAAGDGYGYTF
TRBV24-1,TRBJ2-5,few,CATSVTGTGVRETQYF
TRBV25-1,TRBJ1-5,many,CASRRAGINQPQHF
TRBV24-1,TRBJ2-7,many,CATSNGSYEQYF
TRBV14,TRBJ2-1,NA,CASSQDKGANYNEQFF
TRBV20-1,TRBJ1-3,few,CSARETGPGNTIYF
TRBV5-6,TRBJ2-7,many,CASSFDFLGEQYF
TRBV27,TRBJ2-2,few,CASSLGTSGGRSGELFF
TRBV4-2,TRBJ1-1,NA,CASSQDPGVNEAFF
TRBV6-2/TRBV6-3,TRBJ2-5,NA,CASRVSGDQETQYF
TRBV20-1,TRBJ1-5,few,CSARVGGSNQPQHF
TRBV18,TRBJ1-1,many,CASSPRALFFEAFF
TRBV2,TRBJ1-1,many,CASRGQANTEAFF
TRBV12-5,TRBJ1-2,many,CASVQVQGVANYGYTF